This TCR beta chain is from a study of lung T cells in sarcoidosis with Löfgren's syndrome. Overall study context: CD4+ T cells build up in sarcoidosis bronchoalveolar lavage fluid. Analyses focused on Löfgren's syndrome patients.

This clonotype came up many times. Germline lookup yields CDR1 MGHRA and CDR2 YSYEKL. CDR3 size: 15 residues. Trimming took 0 bases from V and 4 from J, leaving 12 bases between them. TCRdb re-analysed the reads in MiXCR, keeping a single row per CDR3 protein. This table has 58,000 or so distinct CDR3 sequences, about 20% appearing once. The chain uses TRBV4-1 and TRBJ1-2; D call uncertain. The TCR was taken from a human donor with sarcoidosis (Löfgren's syndrome or another form), or a control subject (not recorded which). Sequencing was carried out using CD4+ T cells from PBMCs. The CDR3 bases are TGCGCCAGCAGCCAAGAAACAGTGGGCCCCTATGGCTACACCTTC. This codes for CASSQETVGPYGYTF.